The T cell receptor (beta chain) under discussion was sequenced for a study of beta chain features in type 1 diabetes. Study-level points and caveats: Within each of all four CD4+ subsets, Type 1 diabetes patients had TCRB CDR3s that were moderately but significantly shorter.

Points on this clone: The antigen is unknown.

Every bit of the isolated RNA underwent reverse transcription, so sequencing read expressed TCRB transcripts. Sequencing was performed with immunoSEQ multiplex PCR; in TCRdb, only in-frame clones are kept and a portion is missing. The sample includes about 640,000 clones, roughly an eighth seen only once; the top ten take roughly 0.11%. The CDR3 has 13 residues. Trimming shortened V by 3 bases and J by 6 bases, and 8 bases separated the two germline ends. The germline gives CDR1 SNHLY, CDR2 FYNNEI. The sample consisted of naive CD4+ T cells from blood. The chain recombines TRBV2 with TRBJ2-2, with D maybe TRBD2 (6 bases). This clonotype originated in a man aged 25 to 40 with type 1 diabetes. In DNA form, the CDR3 reads TGTGCCAGCAGTGAGCGGGGTTCCGGGGAGCTGTTTTTT. Its translation: CASSERGSGELFF.